These 27 T cell receptor beta chains came from one sample sequenced in a study of regulatory T cells in long-lasting Graves disease. Combining iRepertoire HTBI primers with Arm-PCR of CDR3 regions, the authors built TCR beta libraries. Using its own MiXCR run on the multiplex PCR reads, TCRdb lists one record per CDR3 protein. The repertoire holds around 400,000 distinct CDR3 sequences, with 21% as singletons. Specified time point: persistent/refractory GD, antithyroid drugs over 5 years with positive TRAb. There was RNA extracted from PBMCs, and the TCR library was made from it. The sample was peripheral blood mononuclear cells (PBMCs), taken when the disease was refractory, from a patient treated with antithyroid drugs. The receptors here all came from a female donor with Graves disease.

This clonotype was recorded a few times. This chain uses TRBV20-1 with TRBJ1-6, with D hard to call. Germline V CDR1 and CDR2: DFQATT, SNEGSKA (reference sequence). The CDR3 is 15 amino acids. The V and J ends lost 0 bases and 7 bases respectively, with 13 bases between them. CDR3 residues: CSARDLTVRNSPLHF. The CDR3 DNA reads as TGCAGTGCTAGAGATCTGACGGTTCGGAATTCACCCCTCCACTTT.

The chain's CDR3 is CSARRGSNQPQHF. CDR3 bases: TGCAGTGCTAGGAGGGGTTCCAATCAGCCCCAGCATTTT. The chain couples TRBV20-1 to TRBJ1-5; maybe TRBD1 (5 bases). CDR1 and CDR2 from the germline V gene are DFQATT and SNEGSKA (reference sequence). Trimming stripped 3 bases from V and 3 bases from J, with 9 bases between. The CDR3 totals 13 residues.

Many counts were recorded for this clonotype. CDR3 bases: TGCGCCAGCAGCCCGACAATTTGGGAGACCCAGTACTTC. Translated, it gives CASSPTIWETQYF. This chain links TRBV4-1 with TRBJ2-5; D gene ambiguous. This CDR3 has 13 amino acids. Germline V gives CDR1 MGHRA, CDR2 YSYEKL. The ends were cut back, 4 bases at V and 5 bases at J, with 11 bases in the middle.

The sample holds many counts of this clonotype. The chain links TRBV20-1 to TRBJ2-5; TRBD1 matches 7 bases. Unmatched junction bases numbered 15, after V lost 0 bases and J lost 2 bases. The CDR3 contains 18 residues. Looked up from germline, CDR1 is DFQATT and CDR2 is SNEGSKA (reference sequence). The CDR3, as DNA: TGCAGTGCTAGAGATTTCCACACCATCGACAGGGCGCAAGAGACCCAGTACTTC. Amino acids: CSARDFHTIDRAQETQYF.

This clonotype has at least ten counts. This rearrangement joins TRBV12-3 or TRBV12-4 to TRBJ2-7; D uncertain. The CDR3 extends over 14 amino acids. V was clipped by 7 bases and J by 2 bases, with 15 bases between them. CDR3 region: CASNNRAGTYEQYF. In DNA form, the CDR3 reads TGTGCCAGCAACAATCGGGCCGGCACCTACGAGCAGTACTTC.

The gene calls are TRBV6-2 or TRBV6-3 and TRBJ2-1; 15 bases are shared with TRBD2. The CDR3 loop spans 19 amino acids. V shed 4 bases and J 1 base; nucleotides not matched to a gene: 8. The germline V gene has CDR1 MNHEY and CDR2 SVGEGT. CDR3 protein: CASSSPGLAGGGSYNEQFF. CDR3 in DNA: TGTGCCAGCAGTTCACCGGGACTAGCGGGAGGAGGGTCCTACAATGAGCAGTTCTTC.

This clonotype was detected many times. V gene TRBV2 combines with J gene TRBJ2-5; tentatively, D is TRBD2 (5 bases). V lost 6 bases to trimming and J lost 5 bases, with 10 bases between them. CDR3 size: 12 residues. Germline CDR1 SNHLY, CDR2 FYNNEI. CDR3 residues: CASRLGFETQYF. The CDR3 DNA reads as TGTGCCAGCAGACTAGGATTTGAGACCCAGTACTTC.

In the case of this clonotype: A much larger clone lies a single base off, so this may be a read error. The chain links TRBV2 to TRBJ1-6; 10 nucleotides line up with TRBD1. CDR3 length equals 14 residues. V shed 7 bases, J shed 13 bases, and the junction held 10 bases outside the gene matches. The V gene's germline CDR1 is SNHLY and CDR2 FYNNEI. CDR3 sequence reads: CASTLGTGEFPLHF. CDR3 in DNA: TGTGCCAGCACCCTCGGGACAGGGGAGTTTCCCCTCCACTTT.

This clonotype was seen at least ten times. This chain connects TRBV12-3 or TRBV12-4 to TRBJ2-7; D is perhaps TRBD1 or TRBD2 (6 bases each). Trimming left V 6 bases short and J 1 base short, with 16 bases between. The CDR3 is 15 residues long. CDR3 DNA sequence: TGTGCCAGCAGCCCCCCCGGGGGCAATTCCTACGAGCAGTACTTC. This codes for CASSPPGGNSYEQYF.

This clonotype came up many times. This chain connects TRBV11-2 to TRBJ2-7; D gene uncertain. CDR1 is SGHAT, CDR2 FQNNGV, per germline. The CDR3 loop spans 13 amino acids. Trimming removed 5 bases from V and 4 bases from J, with 12 bases in between. CDR3 bases: TGTGCCAGCAGCCCGCTCGTCCGTTACGAGCAGTACTTC. Encoded protein: CASSPLVRYEQYF. The full variable domain, completed using reference TRBV11-2 and TRBJ2-7, is EAGVAQSPRYKIIEKRQSVAFWCNPISGHATLYWYQQILGQGPKLLIQFQNNGVVDDSQLPKDRFSAERLKGVDSTLKIQPAKLEDSAVYLCASSPLVRYEQYFGPGTRLTVT.

The V gene is TRBV29-1, the J gene TRBJ2-7; D perhaps matches TRBD1 (6 bases). V shed 8 bases and J shed 6 bases, with 26 bases lying between them. This CDR3 has 15 amino acids. Germline loops: CDR1 SQVTM, CDR2 ANQGSEA. The CDR3 region has the DNA TGCAGCTTCACGGAGTCGGGACACTCTCGGCTCGAGCAGTACTTC. Its translation is CSFTESGHSRLEQYF.

This clonotype was found a few times. The chain couples TRBV7-2 to TRBJ2-3; D uncertain. This CDR3 region has 15 residues. The V end lost 4 bases, the J end lost 0 bases, and 11 bases lay between the germline ends. Germline CDR1 SGHTA, CDR2 FQGNSA. The CDR3 DNA sequence: TGTGCCAGCAGCTCGACATTTACTAGCACAGATACGCAGTATTTT. Translating gives CASSSTFTSTDTQYF. Supplemented by reference TRBV7-2 and TRBJ2-3, the full variable domain reads GAGVSQSPSNKVTEKGKDVELRCDPISGHTALYWYRQSLGQGLEFLIYFQGNSAPDKSGLPSDRFSAERTGGSVSTLTIQRTQQEDSAVYLCASSSTFTSTDTQYFGPGTRLTVL.

This clonotype was detected ten times or more. The rearrangement uses TRBV28 and TRBJ2-7; D is unresolved. This CDR3 is built from 16 residues. The ends were cut back, 6 bases at V and 5 bases at J, with 23 bases in the middle. Germline assignment: CDR1 MDHEN and CDR2 SYDVKM. CDR3 sequence reads: CASSRLSGGMSDEQYF. The CDR3 DNA follows: TGTGCCAGCAGCCGTCTATCGGGCGGAATGTCTGACGAGCAGTACTTC.

Worth noting for this clonotype: This could be a read error, since a much larger clone is one nucleotide away. This chain connects TRBV28 to TRBJ2-7, with 12 positions matching TRBD2. Germline assignment: CDR1 MDHEN and CDR2 SYDVKM. There are 15 residues in the CDR3. V dropped 6 bases and J dropped 5; count of bases not matched to a gene: 8. CDR3 residues: CASRLAGGSSNEQYF. The CDR3 nucleotides are TGTGCCAGCAGACTAGCGGGAGGATCTTCCAACGAGCAGTACTTC.

The sample holds a few counts of this clonotype. The chain has TRBV19 and TRBJ1-1; TRBD1 matches at 9 bases. Germline-derived CDR1 and CDR2 are LNHDA and SQIVND (reference sequence). CDR3 length equals 14 residues. V was pared by 3 bases and J by 4 bases, with 3 bases of the junction left unmatched. The CDR3 loop is CASSMGQGGTEAFF. The CDR3, as DNA: TGTGCCAGTAGTATGGGACAGGGCGGCACTGAAGCTTTCTTT. Together with reference TRBV19 and TRBJ1-1, the CDR3 gives the full variable domain: DGGITQSPKYLFRKEGQNVTLSCEQNLNHDAMYWYRQDPGQGLRLIYYSQIVNDFQKGDIAEGYSVSREKKESFPLTVTSAQKNPTAFYLCASSMGQGGTEAFFGQGTRLTVV.

This clonotype was observed a few times. This chain connects TRBV9 to TRBJ1-2, with 9 nucleotides matching TRBD1. The length of the CDR3 is 17 residues. Germline lookup yields CDR1 SGDLS and CDR2 YYNGEE. J gave up 2 bases and V 1 base, and 9 bases lay outside the gene matches. In DNA, the CDR3 is TGTGCCAGCAGCGTAACCCCGGGACAGGGCGCGAACTATGGCTACACCTTC. This codes for CASSVTPGQGANYGYTF.

This clonotype has a count of ten or more. V usage is TRBV28 and J usage is TRBJ2-7; D may correspond to TRBD1 or TRBD2 (6 bases each). Germline V lookup: CDR1 MDHEN, CDR2 SYDVKM. Deletions cut 7 bases from V and 6 bases from J, with 16 bases between. CDR3 length equals 13 residues. The CDR3 DNA is TGTGCCAGCACCCTTGCCGGGGGCGGCGAGCAGTACTTC. Its protein product is CASTLAGGGEQYF.

Note on this clonotype: The junction shows a germline mismatch at one end, possibly a read error. This chain joins TRBV10-3 and TRBJ1-5, with 9 bases aligning to TRBD1. This CDR3 region has 13 residues. The germline CDR1 and CDR2 sequences are ENHRY and SYGVKD. The CDR3 protein is CAIRQGAGQPQHF. The CDR3 DNA sequence: TGTGCCATCAGACAGGGGGCGGGACAGCCCCAGCACTTT.

At least ten counts were recorded for this clonotype. This chain links TRBV20-1 with TRBJ1-6, with D possibly matching TRBD1 (5 bases). V was pared by 6 bases and J by 7 bases, with 13 bases between. The CDR3 sequence is 13 residues long. Germline CDR1 DFQATT, CDR2 SNEGSKA (reference sequence). The CDR3 coding sequence is TGCAGTGCCGAGTGGGGGTGGAATTCACCCCTCCACTTT. The encoded protein is CSAEWGWNSPLHF.

This clonotype came up a few times. The chain is built from TRBV5-1 and TRBJ2-2; D remains ambiguous. Trimming took 4 bases from V and 0 from J, leaving 19 bases between them. The CDR3 is 18 amino acids. CDR1 is SGHRS, CDR2 YFSETQ, per germline. CDR3 sequence reads: CASSPGPLLPSNTGELFF. CDR3 DNA sequence: TGCGCCAGCAGCCCCGGACCCCTGCTTCCTTCGAACACCGGGGAGCTGTTTTTT.

Points on this clonotype: This may come from a read error, since a much larger clone is one base off. The chain combines TRBV5-1 with TRBJ2-7, with D hard to call. This CDR3 has 14 residues. The germline CDR1 and CDR2 sequences are SGHRS and YFSETQ. V lost 6 bases and J 2 bases, leaving 15 bases between the germline ends. The CDR3 nucleotides read TGCGCCAGCAACTTTCTGTCGGAAACCTACGAGCAGTACTTC. It specifies CASNFLSETYEQYF.

In its sample, this clonotype was seen a few times. One end of the junction is discordant with germline, which a read error may explain. V is TRBV27 and J is TRBJ1-4; D is unresolved. CDR1 is MNHEY, CDR2 SMNVEV, per germline (reference sequence). This CDR3 region has 15 residues. This chain's CDR3 is CTSSPRGVVNEKLFF. CDR3 bases: TGTACCAGCAGTCCCCGTGGGGTTGTTAATGAAAAACTGTTTTTT.

This sequence joins TRBV20-1 and TRBJ2-1, with D perhaps matching TRBD2 (5 bases). V was cut by 6 bases and J by 9 bases, with 12 bases left in between. Germline CDR1 DFQATT, CDR2 SNEGSKA (reference sequence). The CDR3 sequence is 11 residues long. The CDR3 loop is CSAYYGGEQFF. The CDR3 DNA is TGCAGTGCATACTACGGAGGTGAGCAGTTCTTC.

In its sample, this clonotype was seen many times. V is TRBV10-3 and J is TRBJ1-1; D perhaps matches TRBD1 (6 bases). CDR3 length: 14 residues. Germline CDR1 ENHRY, CDR2 SYGVKD. Trimming left V 0 bases short and J 3 bases short, with 8 bases between. CDR3 DNA sequence: TGTGCCATCAGTGAGTCAAGGACAGACACTGAAGCTTTCTTT. Translation: CAISESRTDTEAFF.

The V gene is TRBV7-6, the J gene TRBJ2-5, with 9 positions matching TRBD2. V was clipped by 5 bases and J by 5 bases; unmatched bases: 12. The germline V gene has CDR1 SGHVS and CDR2 FNYEAQ. The CDR3 covers 16 residues. CDR3 sequence reads: CASSPSTAGGLETQYF. The CDR3 DNA reads as TGTGCCAGCAGCCCCTCAACGGCGGGAGGGCTCGAGACCCAGTACTTC.

This clonotype showed up just a few times. V is TRBV7-6 and J is TRBJ2-7, with 11 bases lining up with TRBD1. There are 18 residues in the CDR3. Germline V gene lookup returns CDR1 SGHVS and CDR2 FNYEAQ. The J segment lost 2 bases and the V segment lost 1 base, leaving 10 bases of the junction unmatched. The CDR3: CASSLEGTGGPFPYEQYF. The CDR3 DNA is TGTGCCAGCAGCTTAGAAGGGACAGGGGGTCCCTTTCCCTACGAGCAGTACTTC.

The table lists this clonotype with many counts. The chain links TRBV28 to TRBJ1-2; possibly TRBD1 for D (5 bases). The CDR3 has 12 amino acids. Per the germline V gene, CDR1 is MDHEN and CDR2 is SYDVKM. Trimming shortened V by 3 bases and J by 4 bases, and 6 bases separated the two germline ends. The CDR3 region has the DNA TGTGCCAGCAGTTTTGGGGCCTATGGCTACACCTTC. Encoded protein: CASSFGAYGYTF.